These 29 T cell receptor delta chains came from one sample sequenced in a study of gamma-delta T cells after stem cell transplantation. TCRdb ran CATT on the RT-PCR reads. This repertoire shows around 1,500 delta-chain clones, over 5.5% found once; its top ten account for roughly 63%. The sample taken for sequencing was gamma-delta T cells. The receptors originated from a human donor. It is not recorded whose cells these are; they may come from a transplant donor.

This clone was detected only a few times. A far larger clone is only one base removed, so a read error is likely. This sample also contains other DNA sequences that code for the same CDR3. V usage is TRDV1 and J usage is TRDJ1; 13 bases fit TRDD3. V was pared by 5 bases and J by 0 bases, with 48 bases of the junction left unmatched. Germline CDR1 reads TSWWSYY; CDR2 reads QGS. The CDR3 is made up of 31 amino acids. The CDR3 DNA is TGTGCTCTTGGGCCAACCGTCTACGCAAACCCCCCTAATACTGGGGGATACGCAGCCGATCGGTTCCCCCCGTACACCGATAAACTCATCTTT. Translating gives CALGPTVYANPPNTGGYAADRFPPYTDKLIF.

The CDR3 region has the DNA TGTGCCTGTGACGCTATTGGGGGATACGAGGATAAACTCATCTTT. Protein sequence: CACDAIGGYEDKLIF. V and J are TRDV2 and TRDJ1, with TRDD3 matching over 11 bases. The CDR3 is made up of 15 amino acids. Germline V gene lookup returns CDR1 GEAIGNYY and CDR2 EKD. J lost 5 bases, V lost 3 bases, and 7 bases had no gene match.

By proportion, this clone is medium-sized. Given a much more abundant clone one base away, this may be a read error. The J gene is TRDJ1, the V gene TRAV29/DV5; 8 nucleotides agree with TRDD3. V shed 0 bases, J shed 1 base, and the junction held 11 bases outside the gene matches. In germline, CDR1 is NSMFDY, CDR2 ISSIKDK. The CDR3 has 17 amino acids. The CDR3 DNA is TGTGCAGCAAGCGCCTCCTGCGGTTGGGGGATCACCGATAAACTCATCTTT. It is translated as CAASASCGWGITDKLIF.

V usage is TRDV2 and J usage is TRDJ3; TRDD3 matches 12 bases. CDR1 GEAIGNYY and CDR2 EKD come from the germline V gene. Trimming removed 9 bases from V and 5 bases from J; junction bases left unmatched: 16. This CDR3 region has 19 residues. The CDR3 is CARYEATGGYYRDTRQMFF. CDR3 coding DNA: TGTGCCCGGTATGAGGCCACTGGGGGATACTACCGGGACACCCGACAGATGTTTTTC.

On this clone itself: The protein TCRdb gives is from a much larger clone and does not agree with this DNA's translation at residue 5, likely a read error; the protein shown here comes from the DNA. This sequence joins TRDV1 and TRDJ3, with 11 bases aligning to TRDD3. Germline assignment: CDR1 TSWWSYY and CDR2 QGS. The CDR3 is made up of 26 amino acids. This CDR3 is CALGKLNIKLGDKTLTGRWDTRQMFF. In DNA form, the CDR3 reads TGTGCTCTTGGGAAACTAAACATTAAACTGGGGGATAAAACTTTGACGGGTCGGTGGGACACCCGACAGATGTTTTTC.

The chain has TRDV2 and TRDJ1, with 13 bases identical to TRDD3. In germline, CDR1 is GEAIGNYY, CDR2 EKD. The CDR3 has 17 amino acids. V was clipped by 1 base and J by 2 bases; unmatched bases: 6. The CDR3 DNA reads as TGTGCCTGTGACACTCTACTGGGGGATACGTCGACCGATAAACTCATCTTT. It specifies CACDTLLGDTSTDKLIF.

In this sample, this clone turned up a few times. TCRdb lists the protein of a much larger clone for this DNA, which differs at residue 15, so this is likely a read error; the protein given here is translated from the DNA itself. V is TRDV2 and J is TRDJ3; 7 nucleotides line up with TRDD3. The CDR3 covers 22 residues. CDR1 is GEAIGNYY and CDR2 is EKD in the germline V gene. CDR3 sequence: CACDTGLGPHWGSSRDTRQMFF. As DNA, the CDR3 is TGTGCCTGTGACACCGGTTTGGGTCCCCACTGGGGAAGCTCCCGGGACACCCGACAGATGTTTTTC.

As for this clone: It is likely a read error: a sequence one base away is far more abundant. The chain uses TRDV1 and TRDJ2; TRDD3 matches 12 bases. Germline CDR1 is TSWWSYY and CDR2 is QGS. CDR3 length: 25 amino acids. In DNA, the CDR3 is TGTGCTCTTGGGGAAAAAGGACAGGCCTTCCTCCAAACCATACTGGGGGATACAATGACAGCACAACCCTTCTTT. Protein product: CALGEKGQAFLQTILGDTMTAQPFF.

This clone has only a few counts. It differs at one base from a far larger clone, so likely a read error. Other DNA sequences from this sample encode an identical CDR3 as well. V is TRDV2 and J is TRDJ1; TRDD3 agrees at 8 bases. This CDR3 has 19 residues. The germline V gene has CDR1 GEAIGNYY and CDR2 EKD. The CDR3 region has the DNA TGTGCCTGTGACCCTGGTCCCTTCTGGGGGACCAAATACACCGACAAACTCATCTTT. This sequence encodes CACDPGPFWGTKYTDKLIF.

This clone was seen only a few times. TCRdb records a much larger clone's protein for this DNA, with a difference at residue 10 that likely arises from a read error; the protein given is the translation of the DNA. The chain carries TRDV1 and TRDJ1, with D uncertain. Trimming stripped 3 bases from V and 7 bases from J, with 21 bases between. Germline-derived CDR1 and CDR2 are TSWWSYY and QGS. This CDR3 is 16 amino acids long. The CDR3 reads CALGDVGRGNRSKLIF. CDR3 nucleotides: TGTGCTCTTGGGGATGTCGGGCGAGGGAATCGCTCTAAACTCATCTTT.

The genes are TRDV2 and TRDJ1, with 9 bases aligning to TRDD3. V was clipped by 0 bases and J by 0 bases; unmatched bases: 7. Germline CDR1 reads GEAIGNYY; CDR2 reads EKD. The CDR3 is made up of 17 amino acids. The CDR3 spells CACDTVGDKTYTDKLIF. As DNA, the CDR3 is TGTGCCTGTGACACCGTGGGGGATAAAACGTACACCGATAAACTCATCTTT.

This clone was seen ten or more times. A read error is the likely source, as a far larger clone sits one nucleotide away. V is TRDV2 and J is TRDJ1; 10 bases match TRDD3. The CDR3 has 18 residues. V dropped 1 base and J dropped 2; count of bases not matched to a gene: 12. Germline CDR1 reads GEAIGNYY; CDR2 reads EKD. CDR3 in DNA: TGTGCCTGTGACACTCCTACTGGGGGATGCCCCTATACCGATAAACTCATCTTT. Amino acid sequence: CACDTPTGGCPYTDKLIF.

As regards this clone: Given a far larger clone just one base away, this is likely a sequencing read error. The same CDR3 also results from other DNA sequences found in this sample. CDR3 DNA sequence: TGTGCTCTTGGGGAACCACACTCGGGACTGGGGGTCCCACGCTTTTTGACAGCACAACTCTTCTTC. Its translation is CALGEPHSGLGVPRFLTAQLFF. The chain uses TRDV1 and TRDJ2; TRDD3 matches 8 bases. The CDR3 is 22 residues long. Germline V CDR1 and CDR2: TSWWSYY, QGS.

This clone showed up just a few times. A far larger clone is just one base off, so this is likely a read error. The CDR3 DNA reads as TGTGCTCTTGGGGATCTAAACCAGAGGACCACCTTCCTAAACCCAGTACTGAAGTACACCGATAAACTCATCTTT. Its translation is CALGDLNQRTTFLNPVLKYTDKLIF. The rearrangement joins TRDV1 to TRDJ1; 8 bases match TRDD2. The V gene's germline CDR1 is TSWWSYY and CDR2 QGS. The trim removed 3 bases at V and 0 bases at J, leaving 33 bases unmatched. CDR3 length equals 25 residues.

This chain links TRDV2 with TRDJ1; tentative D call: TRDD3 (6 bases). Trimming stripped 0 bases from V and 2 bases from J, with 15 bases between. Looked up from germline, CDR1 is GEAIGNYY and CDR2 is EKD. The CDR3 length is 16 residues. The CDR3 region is CACDTVGDRGTDKLIF. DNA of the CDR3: TGTGCCTGTGACACCGTCGGGGATCGAGGGACCGATAAACTCATCTTT.

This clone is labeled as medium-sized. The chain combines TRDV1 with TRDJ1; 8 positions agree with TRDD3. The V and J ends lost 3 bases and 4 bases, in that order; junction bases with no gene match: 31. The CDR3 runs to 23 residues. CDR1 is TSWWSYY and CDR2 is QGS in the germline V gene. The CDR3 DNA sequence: TGTGCTCTTGGGGATCCCAGGTCTAGTCCACGGGTCGGGGTGGGGGATCAGGGCGATAAACTCATCTTT. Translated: CALGDPRSSPRVGVGDQGDKLIF.

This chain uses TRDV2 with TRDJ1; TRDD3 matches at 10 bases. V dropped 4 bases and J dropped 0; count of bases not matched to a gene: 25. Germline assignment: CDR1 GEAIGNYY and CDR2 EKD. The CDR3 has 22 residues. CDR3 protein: CACETFLQCLGTGGSHTDKLIF. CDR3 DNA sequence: TGTGCCTGTGAAACCTTCCTCCAATGTTTGGGAACTGGGGGATCCCACACCGATAAACTCATCTTT.

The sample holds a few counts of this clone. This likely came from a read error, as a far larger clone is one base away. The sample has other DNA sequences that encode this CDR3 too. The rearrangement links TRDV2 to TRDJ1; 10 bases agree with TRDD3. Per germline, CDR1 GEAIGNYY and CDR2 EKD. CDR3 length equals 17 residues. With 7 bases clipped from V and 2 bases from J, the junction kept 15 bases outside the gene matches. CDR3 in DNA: TGTGCCTGGACCTTCGGTACTGGGGGATCCCATACCGATAAACTCATCTTT. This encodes CAWTFGTGGSHTDKLIF.

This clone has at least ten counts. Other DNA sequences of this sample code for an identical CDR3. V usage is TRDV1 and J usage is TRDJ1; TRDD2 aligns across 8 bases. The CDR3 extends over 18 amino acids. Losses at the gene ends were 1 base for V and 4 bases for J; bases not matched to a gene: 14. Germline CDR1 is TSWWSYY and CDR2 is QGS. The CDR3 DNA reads TGTGCTCTTGGGGAACCCGACTTCCTACAGGCAAAGGGCGATAAACTCATCTTT. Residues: CALGEPDFLQAKGDKLIF.

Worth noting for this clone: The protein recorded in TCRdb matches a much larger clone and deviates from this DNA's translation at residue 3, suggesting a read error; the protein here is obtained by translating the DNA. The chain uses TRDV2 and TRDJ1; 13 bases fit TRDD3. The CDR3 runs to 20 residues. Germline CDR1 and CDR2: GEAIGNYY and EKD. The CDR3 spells CARDLLGDTRRRNWSDKLIF. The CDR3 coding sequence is TGTGCCCGTGACCTACTGGGGGATACGCGAAGGAGAAACTGGTCCGATAAACTCATCTTT.

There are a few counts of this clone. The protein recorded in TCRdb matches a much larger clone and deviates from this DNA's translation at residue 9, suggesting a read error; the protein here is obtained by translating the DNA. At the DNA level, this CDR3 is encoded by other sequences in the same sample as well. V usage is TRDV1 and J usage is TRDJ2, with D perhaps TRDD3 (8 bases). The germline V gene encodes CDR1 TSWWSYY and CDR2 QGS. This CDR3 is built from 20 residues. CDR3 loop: CALNLPSWCRGYLPTAQLFF. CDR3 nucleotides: TGTGCTCTTAATCTTCCTAGTTGGTGCCGGGGATACTTGCCGACAGCACAGCTCTTCTTT.

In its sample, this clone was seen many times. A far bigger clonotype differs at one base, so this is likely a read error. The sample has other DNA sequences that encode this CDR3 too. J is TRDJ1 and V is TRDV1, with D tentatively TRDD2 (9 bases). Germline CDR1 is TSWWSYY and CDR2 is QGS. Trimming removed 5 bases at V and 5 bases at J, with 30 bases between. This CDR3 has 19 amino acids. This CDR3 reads CALGTWPSYLGDVTDKLIF. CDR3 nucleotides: TGTGCTCTTGGGACGTGGCCTTCCTACTTGGGGGATGTCACTGATAAACTCATCTTT.

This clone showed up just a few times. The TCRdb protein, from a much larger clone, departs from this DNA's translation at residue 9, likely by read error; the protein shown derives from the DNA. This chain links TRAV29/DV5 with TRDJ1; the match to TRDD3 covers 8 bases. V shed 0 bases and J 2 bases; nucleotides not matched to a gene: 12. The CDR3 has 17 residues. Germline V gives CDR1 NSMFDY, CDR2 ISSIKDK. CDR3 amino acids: CAASGWFTRDTTDKLIF. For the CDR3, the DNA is TGTGCAGCAAGCGGTTGGTTCACTAGGGATACGACCGATAAACTCATCTTT.

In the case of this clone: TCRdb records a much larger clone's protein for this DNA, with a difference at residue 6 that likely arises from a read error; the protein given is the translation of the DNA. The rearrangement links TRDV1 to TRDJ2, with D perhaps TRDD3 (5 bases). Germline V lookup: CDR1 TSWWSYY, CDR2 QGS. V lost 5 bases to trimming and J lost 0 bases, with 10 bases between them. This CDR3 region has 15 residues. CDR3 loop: CALGTKGSLTAQLFF. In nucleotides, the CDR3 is TGTGCTCTTGGGACGAAGGGATCTTTGACAGCACAACTCTTCTTT.

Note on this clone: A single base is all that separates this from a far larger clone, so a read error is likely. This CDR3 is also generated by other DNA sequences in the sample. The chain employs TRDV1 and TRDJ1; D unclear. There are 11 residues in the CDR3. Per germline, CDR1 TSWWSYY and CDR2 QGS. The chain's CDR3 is CALGNRDKLIF. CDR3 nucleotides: TGTGCCCTTGGGAACCGCGATAAACTCATCTTT.

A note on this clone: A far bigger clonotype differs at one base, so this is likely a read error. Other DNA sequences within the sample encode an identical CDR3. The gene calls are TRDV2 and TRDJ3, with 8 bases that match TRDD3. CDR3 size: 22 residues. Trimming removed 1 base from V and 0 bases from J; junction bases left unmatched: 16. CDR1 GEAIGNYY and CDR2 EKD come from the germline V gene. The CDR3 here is CACDTPPISTGGRSWDTRQMFF. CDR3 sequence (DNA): TGTGCCTGTGACACACCCCCCATCAGTACTGGGGGCCGCTCCTGGGACACCCGACAGATGTTTTTC.

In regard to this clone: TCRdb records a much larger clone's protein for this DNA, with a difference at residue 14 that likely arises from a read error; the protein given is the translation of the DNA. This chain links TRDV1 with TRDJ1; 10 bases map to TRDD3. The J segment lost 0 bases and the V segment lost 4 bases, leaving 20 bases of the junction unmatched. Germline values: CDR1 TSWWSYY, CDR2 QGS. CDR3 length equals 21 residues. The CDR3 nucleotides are TGTGCTCTTGGGGGGGCCTTCCCCTTTACTGGGGGATTAATGTACACCGATAAACTCATCTTT. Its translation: CALGGAFPFTGGLMYTDKLIF.

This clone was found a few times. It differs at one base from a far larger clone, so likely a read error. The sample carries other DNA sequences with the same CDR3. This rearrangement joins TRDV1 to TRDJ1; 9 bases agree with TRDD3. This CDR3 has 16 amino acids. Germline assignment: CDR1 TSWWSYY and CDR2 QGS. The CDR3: CALGARRATGGAKLIF. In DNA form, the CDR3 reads TGTGCTCTTGGGGCCCGGCGCGCTACTGGGGGAGCTAAACTTATCTTT.

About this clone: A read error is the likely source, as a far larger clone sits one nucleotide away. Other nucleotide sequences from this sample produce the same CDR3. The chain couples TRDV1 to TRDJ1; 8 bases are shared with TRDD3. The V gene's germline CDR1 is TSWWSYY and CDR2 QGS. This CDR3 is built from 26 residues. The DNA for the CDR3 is TGTGCCCTTGGGATGCGGAGCCCTGCCTCCCCTGACTGGGGATACTATCAACTGAAGGGTTTCGATAAACTCATCTTT. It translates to CALGMRSPASPDWGYYQLKGFDKLIF.